This T cell receptor (beta chain) was identified in a study of early T cells in non-severe SARS-CoV-2 infection. The CDR3 is 14 residues long. Per germline, CDR1 MDHEN and CDR2 SYDVKM. The ends were cut back, 3 bases at V and 2 bases at J, with 11 bases in the middle. Individual cDNA molecules were tagged with unique molecular identifiers. From the 5' RACE reads, TCRdb called clonotypes with MiXCR, one entry per CDR3 protein. Found here are under 65,000 distinct CDR3 sequences, approximately 12% of them singletons; the top ten hold roughly a tenth. This rearrangement joins TRBV28 to TRBJ2-7, with D perhaps matching TRBD1 (5 bases). This TCR was sampled from an adult who was a healthcare worker with PCR-confirmed SARS-CoV-2 infection or an uninfected control (not recorded which). The sequenced sample was whole blood. CDR3 sequence reads: CASSLTDLTYEQYF. The DNA for the CDR3 is TGTGCCAGCAGTTTGACAGACCTGACCTACGAGCAGTACTTC.